Below are 10 T cell receptor beta chains sequenced from a single sample in a study of T-cell memory formation after mild COVID-19. TCRdb used MiXCR to reprocess the 5' RACE reads, holding one entry per CDR3 protein. The profile shows 110,000 to 150,000 distinct CDR3 sequences, around 15% of them singletons. Sequencing used PBMCs or a T cell subset sorted from them (not recorded which). These receptors came from an adult woman who had mild COVID-19 (a few samples of this study predate the infection). Cell type and time point are not known.

This chain uses TRBV12-3 or TRBV12-4 with TRBJ2-7; 11 bases fit TRBD1. Trimming removed 7 bases from V and 5 bases from J; junction bases left unmatched: 10. The CDR3 covers 15 residues. CDR3 DNA: TGTGCCAGCACCTTCGGACAGGGGGCCGTAGACGAGCAGTACTTC. Its protein product is CASTFGQGAVDEQYF.

This clonotype was counted a few times. The chain combines TRBV2 with TRBJ2-5; D possibly corresponds to TRBD2 (6 bases). V was shortened by 3 bases and J by 2 bases, with 10 bases between the two germline ends. The V gene's germline CDR1 is SNHLY and CDR2 FYNNEI. The CDR3 length is 14 residues. In DNA form, the CDR3 reads TGTGCCAGCAGTGATCCCCGGGGGCAAGAGACCCAGTACTTC. Its translation is CASSDPRGQETQYF. Drawing the rest from reference TRBV2 and TRBJ2-5, the complete variable domain is EPEVTQTPSHQVTQMGQEVILRCVPISNHLYFYWYRQILGQKVEFLVSFYNNEISEKSEIFDDQFSVERPDGSNFTLKIRSTKLEDSAMYFCASSDPRGQETQYFGPGTRLLVL.

The V and J genes are TRBV3-1 and TRBJ1-1; a possible D gene is TRBD1 (5 bases). Deletions cut 6 bases from V and 4 bases from J, with 15 bases between. There are 14 residues in the CDR3. Germline V gene sequence: CDR1 LGHDT, CDR2 YNNKEL (reference sequence). CDR3: CASRMRGLGTEAFF. The CDR3 DNA sequence: TGTGCCAGCAGAATGAGGGGATTGGGCACTGAAGCTTTCTTT.

In this sample, this clonotype turned up a few times. The chain uses TRBV6-6 and TRBJ2-1; TRBD2 matches 13 bases. Germline CDR1 MNHNY, CDR2 SVGAGI (reference sequence). V shed 3 bases, J shed 5 bases, and the junction held 4 bases outside the gene matches. The CDR3 has 16 amino acids. The CDR3 bases are TGTGCCAGCAGTTATCGCACTAGCGGGGGGGACAATGAGCAGTTCTTC. It encodes CASSYRTSGGDNEQFF.

The CDR3 region has the DNA TGTGCCAGCAGCCGGACGGCTAATGAGCAGTACTTC. Translated: CASSRTANEQYF. The chain has TRBV12-3 or TRBV12-4 and TRBJ2-7, with D unresolved. CDR3 length equals 12 residues. V lost 6 bases and J lost 7, with 13 bases in between.

This chain uses TRBV29-1 with TRBJ2-3; D gene ambiguous. Between the trimmed V and J ends, which lost 3 bases and 6 bases, there was a span of 13 bases. Germline V gives CDR1 SQVTM, CDR2 ANQGSEA. The CDR3 runs 13 residues. CDR3 nucleotide sequence: TGCAGCGTTGAGTCACGCAGTATGGATACGCAGTATTTT. It is translated as CSVESRSMDTQYF.

This clonotype was observed many times. This chain uses TRBV3-1 with TRBJ2-1; 13 bases are shared with TRBD2. After removal of 1 base from V and 1 base from J, the junction contained 7 bases not matched to a gene. Germline CDR1 reads LGHDT; CDR2 reads YNNKEL (reference sequence). The CDR3 has 19 amino acids. CDR3 amino acids: CASSQVPLTSGGSYNEQFF. DNA of the CDR3: TGTGCCAGCAGCCAAGTACCTCTGACTAGCGGGGGGTCCTACAATGAGCAGTTCTTC.

The rearrangement joins TRBV20-1 to TRBJ2-7, with a weak D call TRBD1 (6 bases). Germline CDR1 and CDR2: DFQATT and SNEGSKA (reference sequence). Trimming left V 1 base short and J 2 bases short, with 12 bases between. The CDR3 runs 14 residues. Written as DNA, the CDR3 is TGCAGTGCTAGAGGGACAGAGAAGGCCTACGAGCAGTACTTC. This translates into CSARGTEKAYEQYF.

This clonotype was seen repeatedly, ten times or more. V gene TRBV12-3 or TRBV12-4 combines with J gene TRBJ1-1; no clear D. Trimming took 6 bases from V and 1 from J, leaving 9 bases between them. The CDR3 length is 13 residues. The CDR3 sequence is CASSLGENTEAFF. The CDR3 DNA is TGTGCCAGCAGCTTGGGAGAGAACACTGAAGCTTTCTTT.

The genes are TRBV18 and TRBJ2-2, with TRBD2 matching over 9 bases. This CDR3 is 20 amino acids long. V was pared by 3 bases and J by 4 bases, with 18 bases of the junction left unmatched. The germline CDR1 and CDR2 sequences are KGHSH and LQKENI. Here the CDR3 reads CASSPRRLAAELSATGELFF. DNA for the CDR3: TGTGCCAGCTCACCTCGGAGACTAGCGGCAGAGCTCAGTGCCACCGGGGAGCTGTTTTTT. Full variable domain (remainder filled in from reference TRBV18 and TRBJ2-2): NAGVMQNPRHLVRRRGQEARLRCSPMKGHSHVYWYRQLPEEGLKFMVYLQKENIIDESGMPKERFSAEFPKEGPSILRIQQVVRGDSAAYFCASSPRRLAAELSATGELFFGEGSRLTVL.